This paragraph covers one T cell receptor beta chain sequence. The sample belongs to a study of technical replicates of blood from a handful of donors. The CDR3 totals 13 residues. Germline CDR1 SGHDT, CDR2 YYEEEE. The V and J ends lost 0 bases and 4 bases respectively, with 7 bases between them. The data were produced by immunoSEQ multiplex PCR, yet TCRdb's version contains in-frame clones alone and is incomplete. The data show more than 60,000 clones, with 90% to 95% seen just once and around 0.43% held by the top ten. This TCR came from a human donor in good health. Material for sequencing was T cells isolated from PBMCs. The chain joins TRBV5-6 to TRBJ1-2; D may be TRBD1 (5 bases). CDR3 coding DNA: TGTGCCAGCAGCTTGGTGGGGGGCTATGGCTACACCTTC. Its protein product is CASSLVGGYGYTF.